The 8 T cell receptor beta chains below were found in one sample sequenced in a study of T cell responses to AZD1222 COVID-19 vaccine. Repertoires were generated with immunoSEQ multiplex PCR, while TCRdb's copy carries only in-frame clones and drops some. Of around 170,000 clones in the sample, about 90% were seen once. The specimen comprised peripheral blood, sampled 28 days after the second AZD1222 dose. Receptors originate from an adult who received the AZD1222 COVID-19 vaccine.

This clone was found once. The rearrangement links TRBV13 to TRBJ2-7; no clear D gene. The CDR3 sequence is 13 residues long. Germline V gene sequence: CDR1 PRHDT, CDR2 FYEKMQ (reference sequence). Trimming cost V 0 bases and J 3 bases, with 6 bases left between them. The CDR3 region is CASSLGTIYEQYF. In DNA, the CDR3 is TGTGCCAGCAGCTTAGGCACTATCTACGAGCAGTACTTC.

The V and J genes are TRBV4-2 and TRBJ1-1; possibly TRBD1 for D (6 bases). V was trimmed by 1 base and J by 11 bases, leaving 23 bases between them. CDR3 length: 16 residues. Germline V CDR1 and CDR2: LGHNA, YNFKEQ. The CDR3 protein is CASSQGVSQGRGWAFF. CDR3 DNA: TGTGCCAGCAGCCAAGGGGTGTCCCAGGGGCGGGGATGGGCTTTCTTT.

The CDR3 DNA reads as TGTGCCAGCAGCCAGGGACGGAGGGATCAGCCCCAGCATTTT. As protein: CASSQGRRDQPQHF. The chain links TRBV3-1 (or the pseudogene TRBV3-2) to TRBJ1-5; a weak D match, TRBD1 (5 bases). The CDR3 has 14 residues. CDR1 LGHDT and CDR2 YNNKEL come from the germline V gene (reference sequence). Trimming stripped 3 bases from V and 5 bases from J, with 11 bases between.

Regarding this clone: The sample has other DNA sequences that encode this CDR3 too. The chain uses TRBV14 and TRBJ1-5; D gene unclear. V shed 0 bases and J shed 0 bases, with 0 bases lying between them. Germline CDR1 is SGHDN and CDR2 is FVKESK. The CDR3 length is 13 residues. CDR3 sequence reads: CASSQDSNQPQHF. CDR3 in DNA: TGTGCCAGCAGCCAAGATAGCAATCAGCCCCAGCATTTT.

In its sample, this clone was seen a few times. V is TRBV5-4 and J is TRBJ2-7; TRBD1 agrees at 7 bases. Germline V lookup: CDR1 SGHNT, CDR2 YYREEE (reference sequence). The CDR3 totals 14 residues. Trimming at V came to 0 bases and at J to 2 bases, leaving 2 bases not matched to a gene. The CDR3 DNA reads TGTGCCAGCAGCTTGGAGACAGGGCCCTACGAGCAGTACTTC. This sequence encodes CASSLETGPYEQYF.

The sample holds a few counts of this clone. The V call is TRBV5-6, the J call TRBJ1-5, with D unclear. The CDR3 spans 15 residues. The germline V gene encodes CDR1 SGHDT and CDR2 YYEEEE. V lost 0 bases to trimming and J lost 0 bases, with 7 bases between them. CDR3 DNA sequence: TGTGCCAGCAGCTTGGGTACAGTTAGCAATCAGCCCCAGCATTTT. Translated, it gives CASSLGTVSNQPQHF. The whole variable domain, filled in from reference TRBV5-6 and TRBJ1-5, reads DAGVTQSPTHLIKTRGQQVTLRCSPKSGHDTVSWYQQALGQGPQFIFQYYEEEERQRGNFPDRFSGHQFPNYSSELNVNALLLGDSALYLCASSLGTVSNQPQHFGDGTRLSIL.

The genes are TRBV5-8 and TRBJ2-3, with D perhaps TRBD1 (6 bases). This CDR3 has 14 amino acids. Trimming took off 0 bases at V and 2 bases at J, with 7 bases between the two ends. Germline V lookup: CDR1 SGHTS, CDR2 YDEGEE. CDR3 coding DNA: TGTGCCAGCAGCTTGGGGGGGCCCACAGATACGCAGTATTTT. Translated, it gives CASSLGGPTDTQYF. The whole variable domain, remainder taken from reference TRBV5-8 and TRBJ2-3, is EAGVTQSPTHLIKTRGQQATLRCSPISGHTSVYWYQQALGLGLQFLLWYDEGEERNRGNFPPRFSGRQFPNYSSELNVNALELEDSALYLCASSLGGPTDTQYFGPGTRLTVL.

The J gene is TRBJ2-7, the V gene TRBV6-1; 8 positions agree with TRBD2. The CDR3 has 16 residues. The V gene end was trimmed by 0 bases and the J gene end by 2 bases; junction bases not matched to a gene: 6. Germline V gene lookup returns CDR1 MNHNS and CDR2 SASEGT. CDR3 region: CASSEAGSGGTYEQYF. The CDR3 DNA is TGTGCCAGCAGTGAAGCAGGGAGCGGGGGAACCTACGAGCAGTACTTC.